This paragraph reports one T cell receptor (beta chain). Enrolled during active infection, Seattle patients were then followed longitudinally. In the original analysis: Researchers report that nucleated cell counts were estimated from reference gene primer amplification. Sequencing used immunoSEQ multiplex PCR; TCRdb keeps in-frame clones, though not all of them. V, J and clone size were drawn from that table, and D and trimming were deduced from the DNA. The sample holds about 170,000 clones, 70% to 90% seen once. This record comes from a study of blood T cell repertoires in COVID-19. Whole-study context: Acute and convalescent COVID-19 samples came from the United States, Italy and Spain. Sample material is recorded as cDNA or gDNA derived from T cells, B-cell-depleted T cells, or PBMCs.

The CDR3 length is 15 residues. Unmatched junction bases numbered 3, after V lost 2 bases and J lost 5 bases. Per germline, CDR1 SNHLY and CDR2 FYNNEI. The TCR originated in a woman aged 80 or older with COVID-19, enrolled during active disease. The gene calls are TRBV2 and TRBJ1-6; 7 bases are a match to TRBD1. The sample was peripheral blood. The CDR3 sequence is CASSELGQNNSPLHF. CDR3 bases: TGTGCCAGCAGTGAACTGGGACAGAATAATTCACCCCTCCACTTT.